This T cell receptor beta chain was observed in a study of control samples from healthy donors and cancer patients. Data came from immunoSEQ multiplex PCR; TCRdb stores just in-frame clones and leaves some out. The data contain 95,000 to 100,000 clones, around 80% of them singletons. Germline values: CDR1 LNHDA, CDR2 SQIVND (reference sequence). The CDR3 runs to 13 residues. The ends were cut back, 3 bases at V and 9 bases at J, with 11 bases in the middle. This receptor was obtained from a man aged 60 to 69 in good health. This chain connects TRBV19 to TRBJ2-2, with D possibly TRBD1 on 5 matching bases. Sample: blood. In DNA form, the CDR3 reads TGTGCCAGTAGTATCGGGCAGGGTTGGGAGCTGTTTTTT. Its protein is CASSIGQGWELFF.